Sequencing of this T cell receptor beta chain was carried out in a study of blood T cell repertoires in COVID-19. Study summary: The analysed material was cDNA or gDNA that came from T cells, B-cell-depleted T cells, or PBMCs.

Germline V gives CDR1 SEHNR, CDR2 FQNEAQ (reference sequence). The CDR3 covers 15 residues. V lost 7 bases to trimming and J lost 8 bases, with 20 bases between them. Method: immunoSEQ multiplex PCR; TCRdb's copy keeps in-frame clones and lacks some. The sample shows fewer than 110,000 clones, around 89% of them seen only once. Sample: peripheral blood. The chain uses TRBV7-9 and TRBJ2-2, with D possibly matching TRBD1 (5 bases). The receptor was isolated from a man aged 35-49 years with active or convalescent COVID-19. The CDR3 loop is CASMRTRVVVGELFF. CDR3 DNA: TGTGCCAGCATGCGTACCAGGGTCGTTGTGGGGGAGCTGTTTTTT.